These 24 T cell receptor beta chains originate from one sample sequenced in a study of blood T cell repertoires in COVID-19. Here immunoSEQ multiplex PCR was the method, and the copy in TCRdb shows in-frame clones only, minus some. The sample includes some 190,000 clones, roughly 84% seen only once; the top ten take about 3.3%. Material: PBMCs or T cells enriched from blood (not recorded which). All receptors derive from a woman in her twenties or thirties who had been exposed to COVID-19.

J is TRBJ2-1 and V is TRBV2; 13 bases are a match to TRBD2. Germline CDR1 is SNHLY and CDR2 is FYNNEI. This CDR3 spans 18 amino acids. V lost 5 bases and J lost 6; bases outside the gene matches: 13. CDR3 sequence: CASSSRLITSGGANEQFF. CDR3 in DNA: TGTGCCAGCAGTTCCAGGCTAATCACTAGCGGGGGGGCCAATGAGCAGTTCTTC. Variable domain in full (rest from reference TRBV2 and TRBJ2-1): EPEVTQTPSHQVTQMGQEVILRCVPISNHLYFYWYRQILGQKVEFLVSFYNNEISEKSEIFDDQFSVERPDGSNFTLKIRSTKLEDSAMYFCASSSRLITSGGANEQFFGPGTRLTVL.

This clone is a singleton in its sample. V gene TRBV4-3 combines with J gene TRBJ1-2; 7 positions agree with TRBD1. CDR1 and CDR2 from the germline V gene are LGHNA and YSLEER. This CDR3 is built from 14 residues. The junction had 6 bases not matched to a gene; V was cut back by 0 bases and J by 8 bases. The CDR3 loop is CASSQDLTGWGYTF. The CDR3 nucleotides are TGCGCCAGCAGCCAAGATCTGACAGGGTGGGGCTACACCTTC.

The chain carries TRBV6-5 and TRBJ1-5, with D uncertain. Per germline, CDR1 MNHEY and CDR2 SVGAGI. Between the trimmed V and J ends, which lost 0 bases and 0 bases, there was a span of 9 bases. The CDR3 spans 16 residues. CDR3 amino acids: CASSYSFEYSNQPQHF. Written as DNA, the CDR3 is TGTGCCAGCAGTTACTCGTTTGAGTATAGCAATCAGCCCCAGCATTTT.

The gene calls are TRBV4-1 and TRBJ2-1; 9 bases match TRBD2. The CDR3 is made up of 15 amino acids. Looked up from germline, CDR1 is MGHRA and CDR2 is YSYEKL. V was clipped by 0 bases and J by 6 bases; unmatched bases: 3. CDR3 amino acids: CASSQDPGLANEQFF. The CDR3 region has the DNA TGCGCCAGCAGCCAAGACCCGGGACTAGCCAATGAGCAGTTCTTC.

This clone showed up just once. The V gene is TRBV19, the J gene TRBJ2-7; no clear D gene. The V gene's germline CDR1 is LNHDA and CDR2 SQIVND (reference sequence). The V gene lost 5 bases and the J gene lost 0 bases, with 14 bases spanning the gap. The CDR3 is made up of 15 amino acids. The CDR3 DNA is TGTGCCAGTAGTCTTCGTCCGATAGCCTCCTACGAGCAGTACTTC. Protein product: CASSLRPIASYEQYF.

The chain combines TRBV19 with TRBJ1-6; 8 nucleotides match TRBD1. CDR3 size: 16 residues. Trimming cost V 8 bases and J 9 bases; bases outside gene matches: 15. Germline V gene lookup returns CDR1 LNHDA and CDR2 SQIVND (reference sequence). The CDR3 sequence: CASSSTGTGGTSPLHF. DNA for the CDR3: TGTGCCAGTTCTTCAACCGGGACAGGAGGGACTTCACCCCTCCACTTT.

This clone is a singleton in its sample. The chain combines TRBV6-5 with TRBJ2-7; 9 nucleotides line up with TRBD1. This CDR3 region has 14 residues. CDR1 MNHEY and CDR2 SVGAGI come from the germline V gene. The junction had 4 bases not matched to a gene; V was cut back by 6 bases and J by 1 base. CDR3 amino acids: CASRGTGISYEQYF. CDR3 nucleotides: TGTGCCAGCAGAGGGACAGGGATATCCTACGAGCAGTACTTC.

This clone was detected only once. The chain uses TRBV7-9 and TRBJ2-5; D might be TRBD2 (5 bases). Per the germline V gene, CDR1 is SEHNR and CDR2 is FQNEAQ (reference sequence). This CDR3 region has 13 residues. Trimming shortened V by 7 bases and J by 3 bases, and 12 bases separated the two germline ends. CDR3 DNA: TGTGCCAGCACCAACGGGGTGAAAGAGACCCAGTACTTC. It specifies CASTNGVKETQYF.

This clone is a singleton in its sample. The genes are TRBV5-1 and TRBJ2-7, with TRBD2 matching over 12 bases. The CDR3 totals 17 residues. Per the germline V gene, CDR1 is SGHRS and CDR2 is YFSETQ. J was trimmed by 0 bases and V by 0 bases; bases with no gene match: 4. CDR3 protein: CASSLGTSGGPSYEQYF. The CDR3 nucleotides are TGCGCCAGCAGCTTGGGTACTAGCGGGGGGCCCTCCTACGAGCAGTACTTC. Supplemented by reference TRBV5-1 and TRBJ2-7, the full variable domain reads KAGVTQTPRYLIKTRGQQVTLSCSPISGHRSVSWYQQTPGQGLQFLFEYFSETQRNKGNFPGRFSGRQFSNSRSEMNVSTLELGDSALYLCASSLGTSGGPSYEQYFGPGTRLTVT.

J is TRBJ1-1 and V is TRBV7-9; possible D gene TRBD1, 6 bases. The V gene lost 5 bases and the J gene lost 4 bases, with 8 bases spanning the gap. CDR1 is SEHNR, CDR2 FQNEAQ, per germline (reference sequence). This CDR3 region has 12 residues. CDR3 nucleotide sequence: TGTGCCAGCAGCCCCAGGGGCACTGAAGCTTTCTTT. Protein sequence: CASSPRGTEAFF.

The rearrangement uses TRBV3-1 (or the pseudogene TRBV3-2) and TRBJ1-5; D is unresolved. The V gene's germline CDR1 is LGHDT and CDR2 YNNKEL (reference sequence). Trimming took off 0 bases at V and 3 bases at J, with 9 bases between the two ends. This CDR3 spans 15 amino acids. For the CDR3, the DNA is TGTGCCAGCAGCCAAGATCGCGGACTCAATCAGCCCCAGCATTTT. Amino acid sequence: CASSQDRGLNQPQHF.

The chain recombines TRBV2 with TRBJ2-2; possible D gene TRBD2, 5 bases. The CDR3 totals 15 residues. Trimming pared 3 bases from V and 5 bases from J, leaving 13 bases between. Germline V gene data show CDR1 as SNHLY and CDR2 as FYNNEI. The CDR3 DNA sequence: TGTGCCAGCAGTGATAGAGTCCCGGGAACCGGGGAGCTGTTTTTT. This codes for CASSDRVPGTGELFF.

The rearrangement links TRBV23-1 to TRBJ1-2; unclear D gene. TRBV23-1 is labeled an ORF, and its function is uncertain. The CDR3 spans 13 residues. V shed 4 bases and J shed 6 bases, with 12 bases lying between them. The CDR3 DNA follows: TGCGCCAGCAGTCTTGAATCAGAGGATGGCTACACCTTC. Translation gives CASSLESEDGYTF.

This chain connects TRBV6-5 to TRBJ2-7, with 7 bases aligning to TRBD1. The CDR3 is made up of 15 amino acids. V lost 2 bases to trimming and J lost 3 bases; unmatched junction nucleotides: 7. The germline V gene encodes CDR1 MNHEY and CDR2 SVGAGI. The DNA for the CDR3 is TGTGCCAGCAGTTACCAGGGGGTTCTATTCTACGAGCAGTACTTC. Residues: CASSYQGVLFYEQYF.

The chain recombines TRBV9 with TRBJ2-5, with D possibly matching TRBD2 (6 bases). Germline-derived CDR1 and CDR2 are SGDLS and YYNGEE. V was shortened by 0 bases and J by 0 bases, with 9 bases between the two germline ends. This CDR3 is built from 15 residues. The CDR3 region has the DNA TGTGCCAGCAGCGTAGATGGGGGGTACCAAGAGACCCAGTACTTC. Its protein is CASSVDGGYQETQYF.

This sequence joins TRBV6-5 and TRBJ1-5; 9 nucleotides line up with TRBD1. The CDR3 has 15 amino acids. Trimming at V came to 6 bases and at J to 0 bases, leaving 3 bases not matched to a gene. Germline assignment: CDR1 MNHEY and CDR2 SVGAGI. The CDR3 region is CASSWTGDSNQPQHF. The CDR3 nucleotides read TGTGCCAGCAGCTGGACAGGGGATAGCAATCAGCCCCAGCATTTT.

This sequence joins TRBV10-1 and TRBJ1-1; D remains unclear. Germline assignment: CDR1 WNHNN and CDR2 SYGVQD (reference sequence). The CDR3 loop spans 13 amino acids. V was pared by 4 bases and J by 0 bases, with 6 bases between. CDR3 loop: CASSGQVNTEAFF. CDR3 nucleotides: TGCGCCAGCAGTGGGCAAGTGAACACTGAAGCTTTCTTT.

This clone was observed a single time. This rearrangement joins TRBV9 to TRBJ2-3, with 10 positions matching TRBD1. The germline CDR1 and CDR2 sequences are SGDLS and YYNGEE. The length of the CDR3 is 16 residues. V was pared by 4 bases and J by 3 bases, with 8 bases of the junction left unmatched. The CDR3 nucleotides are TGTGCCAGCAGCCTCGCCGGGACAGGGGTTACAGATACGCAGTATTTT. This sequence encodes CASSLAGTGVTDTQYF.

CDR3 coding DNA: TGTGCCAGCAGCGTAGAGGCGGCTAGCGGGGTTCAGTACTTC. Residues: CASSVEAASGVQYF. The gene calls are TRBV9 and TRBJ2-4; 9 bases fit TRBD2. Losses at the gene ends were 0 bases for V and 11 bases for J; bases not matched to a gene: 6. This CDR3 contains 14 residues. The germline V gene encodes CDR1 SGDLS and CDR2 YYNGEE.

This clone has just a few counts. The chain recombines TRBV12-3 or TRBV12-4 with TRBJ1-2, with D tentatively TRBD1 (6 bases). The CDR3 covers 13 residues. The V end lost 6 bases, the J end lost 5 bases, and 13 bases lay between the germline ends. The CDR3 reads CASSPGTPYGYTF. DNA for the CDR3: TGTGCCAGCAGCCCCGGGACACCGTATGGCTACACCTTC.

This clone was counted many times. J is TRBJ1-1 and V is TRBV5-4; a weak D match, TRBD1 (6 bases). The CDR3 contains 14 residues. The V end lost 2 bases, the J end lost 1 base, and 9 bases lay between the germline ends. The germline V gene has CDR1 SGHNT and CDR2 YYREEE (reference sequence). The CDR3 DNA reads TGTGCCAGCAGCTTTTCGACAGGGAACACTGAAGCTTTCTTT. Residues: CASSFSTGNTEAFF.

The V call is TRBV9, the J call TRBJ1-1; unclear D gene. The V and J ends lost 0 bases and 3 bases respectively, with 9 bases between them. The CDR3 is made up of 14 amino acids. CDR1 and CDR2 (germline): SGDLS, YYNGEE. CDR3 residues: CASSVDLYHTEAFF. As DNA, the CDR3 is TGTGCCAGCAGCGTAGATCTCTACCACACTGAAGCTTTCTTT.

The count of this clone is one. The V call is TRBV11-2, the J call TRBJ2-1; a possible D gene is TRBD1 (5 bases). The CDR3 runs 17 residues. Germline-derived CDR1 and CDR2 are SGHAT and FQNNGV. V lost 1 base, J lost 2 bases, and 15 bases lay in between. CDR3 sequence (DNA): TGTGCCAGCAGCTTAGTTATGGGGCAGACAACCTACAATGAGCAGTTCTTC. This codes for CASSLVMGQTTYNEQFF.

This chain joins TRBV9 and TRBJ1-2; D perhaps matches TRBD1 (6 bases). The germline V gene encodes CDR1 SGDLS and CDR2 YYNGEE. Trimming took off 3 bases at V and 0 bases at J, with 12 bases between the two ends. CDR3 length: 15 amino acids. The CDR3 region has the DNA TGTGCCAGCAGCGCATTCAGGGGATCTAACTATGGCTACACCTTC. Translated: CASSAFRGSNYGYTF. Supplemented by reference TRBV9 and TRBJ1-2, the full variable domain reads DSGVTQTPKHLITATGQRVTLRCSPRSGDLSVYWYQQSLDQGLQFLIQYYNGEERAKGNILERFSAQQFPDLHSELNLSSLELGDSALYFCASSAFRGSNYGYTFGSGTRLTVV.